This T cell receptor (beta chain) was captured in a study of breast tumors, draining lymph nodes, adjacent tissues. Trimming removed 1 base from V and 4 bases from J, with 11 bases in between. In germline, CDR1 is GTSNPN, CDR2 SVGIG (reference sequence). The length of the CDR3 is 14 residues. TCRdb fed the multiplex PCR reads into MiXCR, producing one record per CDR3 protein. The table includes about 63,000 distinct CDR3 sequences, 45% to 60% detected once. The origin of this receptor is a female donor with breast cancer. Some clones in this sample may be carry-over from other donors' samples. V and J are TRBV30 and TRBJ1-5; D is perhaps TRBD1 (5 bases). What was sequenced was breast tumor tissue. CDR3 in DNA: TGTGCCTGGAGTGGAGGGACGGAAAATCAGCCCCAGCATTTT. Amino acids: CAWSGGTENQPQHF.